This TCR beta chain comes out of a study of blood T cell repertoires in COVID-19. For the study at large: The samples span acute and convalescent COVID-19 from the United States, Italy and Spain. PBMCs, B-cell-depleted T cells, or T cells were the source of the cDNA or gDNA that made up the material.

In the authors' workflow: Estimated nucleated cell counts came from reference gene primer amplification. Clones were read by immunoSEQ multiplex PCR, and TCRdb kept only the in-frame ones, dropping some. V and J calls plus clone size are reproduced from that table; the DNA served to infer D and trimming. The table lists some 200,000 clones, around nine tenths of them singletons. In its sample, this clone was seen a few times. Sequences were obtained from peripheral blood. This receptor was identified in a young man with active or convalescent COVID-19.

Here the CDR3 reads CASSSLGALYGYTF. The CDR3 DNA reads TGTGCCAGCAGCTCGCTGGGGGCTCTCTATGGCTACACCTTC. This sequence joins TRBV7-8 and TRBJ1-2; the D gene is possibly TRBD1 (6 bases). Germline V gives CDR1 SGHVS, CDR2 FQNEAQ. This CDR3 is built from 14 residues. Trimming took 4 bases from V and 4 from J, leaving 13 bases between them.